A single sample gave rise to the 25 T cell receptor beta chains below, sequenced in a study of shared clonotypes between healthy human individuals. Profiled with immunoSEQ multiplex PCR; TCRdb holds only in-frame clones, not every one. The sample lists just over 2,000,000 clones, about 95% occurring once. Terminally differentiated effector memory CD45RA+ cells were left out of the naive CD8 fraction, which was CD45RO-negative and positively selected for CCR7. Sequenced input: naive CD8+ T cells sorted from blood. Receptor source: a man in his late teens or twenties in good health.

V and J are TRBV15 and TRBJ2-5, with D possibly TRBD2 on 6 matching bases. V shed 3 bases and J shed 3 bases, with 17 bases lying between them. The CDR3 totals 16 residues. Germline CDR1 and CDR2: LNHNV and YYDKDF (reference sequence). CDR3 in DNA: TGTGCCACCAGCAGCAGCCGGGGGACCACGGAAGAGACCCAGTACTTC. This codes for CATSSSRGTTEETQYF.

V and J are TRBV27 and TRBJ2-1, with unresolved D. The germline CDR1 and CDR2 sequences are MNHEY and SMNVEV (reference sequence). The germline V and J ends were trimmed by 8 bases and 2 bases, with 10 bases remaining between them. This CDR3 is 13 amino acids long. The CDR3 coding sequence is TGTGCCAGCGGTAGGGAAACCTACAATGAGCAGTTCTTC. Translation gives CASGRETYNEQFF.

This chain links TRBV10-3 with TRBJ1-2; 8 positions match TRBD1. CDR3 length equals 11 residues. Germline loops: CDR1 ENHRY, CDR2 SYGVKD. With V trimmed by 11 bases and J by 3 bases, 2 bases remained unmatched. CDR3 loop: CASGGDYGYTF. Written as DNA, the CDR3 is TGTGCCTCAGGGGGCGACTATGGCTACACCTTC.

This sequence joins TRBV27 and TRBJ1-1, with unresolved D. The CDR3 is 12 amino acids. Germline V gene lookup returns CDR1 MNHEY and CDR2 SMNVEV (reference sequence). Trimming stripped 6 bases from V and 6 bases from J, with 11 bases between. CDR3 protein: CASREGRAEAFF. CDR3 DNA: TGTGCCAGCAGGGAGGGAAGGGCTGAAGCTTTCTTT.

With regard to this clone: Other DNA sequences from this sample encode an identical CDR3 as well. The rearrangement joins TRBV4-1 to TRBJ1-5; D is unresolved. This CDR3 has 15 amino acids. Between the trimmed V and J ends, which lost 0 bases and 6 bases, there was a span of 12 bases. CDR1 and CDR2 (germline): MGHRA, YSYEKL. The CDR3 nucleotides are TGCGCCAGCAGCCAAGATGTAGAAGGATTTCAGCCCCAGCATTTT. It specifies CASSQDVEGFQPQHF.

The chain employs TRBV2 and TRBJ1-1; D might be TRBD1 (6 bases). Germline loops: CDR1 SNHLY, CDR2 FYNNEI. CDR3 length: 11 residues. Trimming pared 7 bases from V and 8 bases from J, leaving 11 bases between. The CDR3 loop reads CASTRGQEAFF. CDR3 in DNA: TGTGCCAGCACCAGAGGACAGGAAGCTTTCTTT.

The rearrangement uses TRBV4-1 and TRBJ2-7, with D perhaps matching TRBD1 (6 bases). The V gene's germline CDR1 is MGHRA and CDR2 YSYEKL. Trimming cost V 1 base and J 1 base, with 14 bases left between them. The CDR3 loop spans 16 amino acids. The CDR3 DNA reads TGCGCCAGCAGCCAAGTTCAGCTTACAGGGTCCTACGAGCAGTACTTC. Protein sequence: CASSQVQLTGSYEQYF.

With regard to this clone: Other nucleotide sequences in the sample specify the same CDR3. The chain has TRBV7-8 and TRBJ2-7; D is ambiguous. Trimming left V 5 bases short and J 0 bases short, with 5 bases between. The CDR3 covers 12 residues. Per germline, CDR1 SGHVS and CDR2 FQNEAQ. The CDR3 sequence: CASSPSSYEQYF. DNA for the CDR3: TGTGCCAGCAGCCCTAGCTCCTACGAGCAGTACTTC.

The chain is built from TRBV30 and TRBJ1-6; D call uncertain. Germline CDR1 is GTSNPN and CDR2 is SVGIG (reference sequence). Trimming pared 2 bases from V and 9 bases from J, leaving 8 bases between. CDR3 size: 12 residues. The CDR3 protein is CAWSFLGSPLHF. CDR3 bases: TGTGCCTGGAGTTTTTTAGGTTCACCCCTCCACTTT. The full variable domain, with the rest looked up from reference TRBV30 and TRBJ1-6, is SQTIHQWPATLVQPVGSPLSLECTVEGTSNPNLYWYRQAAGRGLQLLFYSVGIGQISSEVPQNLSASRPQDRQFILSSKKLLLSDSGFYLCAWSFLGSPLHFGNGTRLTVT.

Points on this clone: The identical CDR3 is also encoded by other nucleotide sequences in the sample. The chain couples TRBV7-2 to TRBJ1-2; D possibly corresponds to TRBD1 (6 bases). From germline, CDR1 is SGHTA and CDR2 FQGNSA. V was pared by 0 bases and J by 3 bases, with 8 bases between. The CDR3 has 14 amino acids. The CDR3 region is CASSLAPGDYGYTF. The CDR3 nucleotides are TGTGCCAGCAGCTTAGCGCCAGGGGACTATGGCTACACCTTC.

V is TRBV27 and J is TRBJ2-1; 11 positions agree with TRBD2. The CDR3 runs 17 residues. J was trimmed by 7 bases and V by 6 bases; bases with no gene match: 14. Germline loops: CDR1 MNHEY, CDR2 SMNVEV (reference sequence). CDR3 sequence reads: CASSNLPTSGNLNEQFF. CDR3 sequence (DNA): TGTGCCAGCAGCAACCTCCCGACTAGCGGGAACCTTAATGAGCAGTTCTTC.

The CDR3 bases are TGCGCCAGCAGCCAAGATAAGGACGGTTCCTACGAGCAGTACTTC. Protein sequence: CASSQDKDGSYEQYF. This chain joins TRBV4-3 and TRBJ2-7, with unresolved D. V lost 0 bases, J lost 1 base, and 10 bases lay in between. The CDR3 is 15 amino acids. Germline CDR1 is LGHNA and CDR2 is YSLEER.

The chain carries TRBV6-5 and TRBJ1-4, with D possibly TRBD1 on 5 matching bases. CDR3 size: 15 residues. Germline CDR1 reads MNHEY; CDR2 reads SVGAGI. Trimming left V 2 bases short and J 4 bases short, with 11 bases between. The CDR3 sequence is CASSYEGRNNEKLFF. DNA for the CDR3: TGTGCCAGCAGTTACGAGGGGAGGAATAATGAAAAACTGTTTTTT.

The rearrangement joins TRBV28 to TRBJ1-1; 7 bases line up with TRBD1. Germline V lookup: CDR1 MDHEN, CDR2 SYDVKM. V lost 3 bases, J lost 8 bases, and 6 bases stayed unmatched. CDR3 length: 13 amino acids. CDR3 sequence reads: CASSFSTGKEAFF. In DNA form, the CDR3 reads TGTGCCAGCAGTTTCTCGACAGGGAAAGAAGCTTTCTTT.

The chain couples TRBV19 to TRBJ2-7; 9 bases fit TRBD2. The CDR3 runs 15 residues. Trimming at V came to 0 bases and at J to 6 bases, leaving 6 bases not matched to a gene. Germline-derived CDR1 and CDR2 are LNHDA and SQIVND (reference sequence). CDR3 in amino acids: CASSIEASGGTEQYF. The CDR3 region has the DNA TGTGCCAGTAGTATAGAAGCGAGCGGGGGGACCGAGCAGTACTTC.

This clone occurred once. V usage is TRBV5-6 and J usage is TRBJ2-7; TRBD1 or TRBD2 may be the D gene (5 bases each). The germline V gene has CDR1 SGHDT and CDR2 YYEEEE. The V end lost 5 bases, the J end lost 6 bases, and 12 bases lay between the germline ends. CDR3 length: 12 amino acids. This chain's CDR3 is CASRGLGVEQYF. The CDR3 nucleotides are TGTGCCAGCAGGGGGCTGGGGGTCGAGCAGTACTTC.

V gene TRBV7-6 combines with J gene TRBJ2-2, with unresolved D. The CDR3 totals 11 residues. The ends were cut back, 5 bases at V and 7 bases at J, with 5 bases in the middle. Germline lookup yields CDR1 SGHVS and CDR2 FNYEAQ. The CDR3 DNA is TGTGCCAGCAGCACTCTCGGGGAGCTGTTTTTT. Its translation: CASSTLGELFF.

As regards this clone: This CDR3 is also generated by other DNA sequences in the sample. CDR3 in amino acids: CASSPGWDSYEQYF. In nucleotides, the CDR3 is TGCGCCAGCAGCCCCGGATGGGACTCCTACGAGCAGTACTTC. The chain recombines TRBV5-1 with TRBJ2-7; D is ambiguous. Germline V gives CDR1 SGHRS, CDR2 YFSETQ. CDR3 length: 14 residues. V was clipped by 4 bases and J by 0 bases, with 11 bases between them.

This clone was observed a single time. The chain employs TRBV6-5 and TRBJ2-2; perhaps TRBD1 as D (6 bases). Germline V gene data show CDR1 as MNHEY and CDR2 as SVGAGI. This CDR3 has 13 amino acids. The V end was cut by 5 bases, the J end by 5 bases, with 9 bases between. CDR3 sequence: CASSTGQTGELFF. In DNA, the CDR3 is TGTGCCAGCAGTACCGGACAGACCGGGGAGCTGTTTTTT.

This clone showed up just once. The V and J genes are TRBV4-1 and TRBJ2-4; TRBD2 matches at 13 bases. Germline assignment: CDR1 MGHRA and CDR2 YSYEKL. Losses at the gene ends were 0 bases for V and 0 bases for J; bases not matched to a gene: 8. CDR3 length: 20 residues. The CDR3: CASSQETTSGRELAKNIQYF. The CDR3 nucleotides are TGCGCCAGCAGCCAAGAAACTACTAGCGGGAGGGAACTAGCCAAAAACATTCAGTACTTC.

V usage is TRBV7-3 and J usage is TRBJ2-3; a weak D match, TRBD2 (6 bases). The CDR3 sequence is 14 residues long. The ends were cut back, 1 base at V and 6 bases at J, with 11 bases in the middle. The V gene's germline CDR1 is SGHTA and CDR2 FQGTGA. The CDR3 here is CASSLMGGSDTQYF. The CDR3 nucleotides are TGTGCCAGCAGCTTAATGGGGGGTTCGGATACGCAGTATTTT.

The V gene is TRBV6-5, the J gene TRBJ1-2, with TRBD1 as a possible D gene (6 bases). V shed 5 bases and J shed 4 bases, with 11 bases lying between them. The germline gives CDR1 MNHEY, CDR2 SVGAGI. The CDR3 runs to 13 residues. The CDR3 loop is CASSPGTSYGYTF. CDR3 sequence (DNA): TGTGCCAGCAGTCCGGGGACAAGCTATGGCTACACCTTC.

The chain carries TRBV27 and TRBJ2-2; D might be TRBD2 (7 bases). The length of the CDR3 is 14 residues. Germline loops: CDR1 MNHEY, CDR2 SMNVEV (reference sequence). Trimming stripped 4 bases from V and 6 bases from J, with 12 bases between. The DNA of the CDR3 is TGTGCCAGCAGTTGGGGGGGCCTCGCCGGGGAGCTGTTTTTT. Encoded protein: CASSWGGLAGELFF.

V and J are TRBV6-4 and TRBJ1-1; no reliable D call. The V gene's germline CDR1 is MRHNA and CDR2 SNTAGT. V was shortened by 0 bases and J by 6 bases, with 8 bases between the two germline ends. The CDR3 spans 13 residues. DNA for the CDR3: TGTGCCAGCAGTGACTCATGGGGAGCTGAAGCTTTCTTT. As protein: CASSDSWGAEAFF.

The chain has TRBV11-2 and TRBJ2-7, with no clear D. This CDR3 is 13 amino acids long. V was clipped by 5 bases and J by 6 bases, with 14 bases between them. Germline V lookup: CDR1 SGHAT, CDR2 FQNNGV. The CDR3 DNA reads as TGTGCCAGCAGCCCCCTGGCTTCGGCCGAGCAGTACTTC. Translating it yields CASSPLASAEQYF.